This TCR beta chain derives from a study of regulatory T cells in long-lasting Graves disease. General study points: New patients shared 950 to 1,000 public clonotypes, fewer than the 2,500 to 3,500 shared by persistent patients. Persistent Graves' patients showed reduced TCR diversity versus newly diagnosed patients.

CDR3 length: 15 residues. Germline values: CDR1 MDHEN, CDR2 SYDVKM. The J segment lost 4 bases and the V segment lost 5 bases, leaving 10 bases of the junction unmatched. Many counts were recorded for this clonotype. The antigen is not known. Relying on iRepertoire HTBI primers and Arm-PCR of CDR3 regions, the team built TCR beta libraries. As originally analysed: Across all samples, about 59 TRBV segments and 15 or so TRBJ segments were identified. TCRdb called the multiplex PCR reads again in MiXCR, with one record for every CDR3 protein. The V and J calls, along with clone size, are taken from TCRdb and not from the paper's own processing. This table holds about 470,000 distinct CDR3 sequences, 20% to 25% found once. Time point indicated: persistent/refractory GD, antithyroid drugs over 5 years with positive TRAb. There was RNA extracted from PBMCs, and the TCR library was made from it. It was an endocrinology department in Xi'an, China, that provided the patients.

Sequencing used peripheral blood mononuclear cells (PBMCs), obtained when the disease was refractory, from a patient treated with antithyroid drugs. The clonotype originates from a female donor with Graves disease. This chain links TRBV28 with TRBJ2-7; 8 positions agree with TRBD2. The CDR3 is CASSIPREGWYEQYF. In nucleotides, the CDR3 is TGTGCCAGCAGTATACCTCGGGAGGGTTGGTACGAGCAGTACTTC.